A selection of T cell receptor beta chains follows, all from one sample in a study of regulatory T cells in long-lasting Graves disease. TCRdb analysed the multiplex PCR reads with MiXCR anew, one entry per CDR3 protein. The sample yields more than 300,000 distinct CDR3 sequences, roughly 15% seen once. This same sample was also part of a study on T cells in Graves' hyperthyroidism and ophthalmopathy.

This material consisted of peripheral blood mononuclear cells (PBMCs), taken at new diagnosis, from a patient treated with antithyroid drugs. These receptors were collected from a woman aged 18-30 years with Graves disease. Both conserved end residues are part of each CDR3. A D gene is named only where the DNA matches it firmly. Size tells how often a clone was seen (once, few, many) or the class of an expanded clone, and some rows leave it out.

cdr3_aa: CASGEYRVPIYF
cdr3_nt: TGTGCCAGCGGCGAGTATAGGGTCCCCATATATTTT
clone_size: few
v_call: TRBV28
d_call: NA
j_call: TRBJ1-3

cdr3_aa: CASTTHPGSRGIQYF
cdr3_nt: TGTGCCAGCACCACACACCCTGGTAGCCGCGGCATTCAGTACTTC
clone_size: NA
v_call: TRBV27
d_call: NA
j_call: TRBJ2-4

cdr3_aa: CAWGDKNSGNTIYF
cdr3_nt: TGTGCCTGGGGGGACAAAAACTCTGGAAACACCATATATTTT
clone_size: few
v_call: TRBV30
d_call: NA
j_call: TRBJ1-3

cdr3_aa: CSVDVWREGYNEQFF
cdr3_nt: TGCAGCGTTGATGTGTGGCGGGAGGGATACAATGAGCAGTTCTTC
clone_size: many
v_call: TRBV29-1
d_call: TRBD2
j_call: TRBJ2-1

cdr3_aa: CASRDSQETQYF
cdr3_nt: TGCGCCAGCCGGGACAGCCAAGAGACCCAGTACTTC
clone_size: many
v_call: TRBV5-1
d_call: TRBD1
j_call: TRBJ2-5

cdr3_aa: CASSGKTGGYNTEAFF
cdr3_nt: TGCGCCAGCAGCGGAAAGACAGGGGGCTATAACACTGAAGCTTTCTTT
clone_size: many
v_call: TRBV5-1
d_call: TRBD1
j_call: TRBJ1-1

cdr3_aa: CASSEALRVNSPLHF
cdr3_nt: TGTGCCAGCAGTGAAGCGCTTCGAGTGAATTCACCCCTCCACTTT
clone_size: many
v_call: TRBV2
d_call: NA
j_call: TRBJ1-6

cdr3_aa: CSASTVNTEAFF
cdr3_nt: TGCAGTGCTTCGACAGTGAACACTGAAGCTTTCTTT
clone_size: few
v_call: TRBV20-1
d_call: NA
j_call: TRBJ1-1

cdr3_aa: CASTRTEPYEQYF
cdr3_nt: TGTGCCAGCACTAGGACTGAGCCCTACGAGCAGTACTTC
clone_size: many
v_call: TRBV6-1
d_call: NA
j_call: TRBJ2-7

cdr3_aa: CASSYSLGAGNTIYF
cdr3_nt: TGTGCCAGCAGTTACTCCCTTGGGGCTGGAAACACCATATATTTT
clone_size: NA
v_call: TRBV6-5
d_call: NA
j_call: TRBJ1-3

cdr3_aa: CANTPGRRNTEAFF
cdr3_nt: TGTGCCAACACCCCGGGGCGTCGGAACACTGAAGCTTTCTTT
clone_size: NA
v_call: TRBV6-1
d_call: NA
j_call: TRBJ1-1

cdr3_aa: CASSGLAGVETQYF
cdr3_nt: TGTGCCAGCTCAGGACTAGCGGGAGTTGAGACCCAGTACTTC
clone_size: many
v_call: TRBV18
d_call: TRBD2
j_call: TRBJ2-5

cdr3_aa: CASSSQTYEQYF
cdr3_nt: TGTGCCAGCAGCTCCCAAACCTACGAGCAGTACTTC
clone_size: many
v_call: TRBV13
d_call: NA
j_call: TRBJ2-7

cdr3_aa: CASSPGQGRTLGTEAFF
cdr3_nt: TGTGCCAGCAGTCCGGGACAGGGAAGGACGCTAGGTACTGAAGCTTTCTTT
clone_size: NA
v_call: TRBV5-4
d_call: TRBD1
j_call: TRBJ1-1

cdr3_aa: CASWGGTHTEAFF
cdr3_nt: TGTGCCAGCTGGGGGGGTACCCACACTGAAGCTTTCTTT
clone_size: NA
v_call: TRBV25-1
d_call: NA
j_call: TRBJ1-1

cdr3_aa: CASSPRGVFRGAEAFF
cdr3_nt: TGTGCCAGCAGCCCACGTGGAGTTTTCAGGGGCGCTGAAGCTTTCTTT
clone_size: many
v_call: TRBV12-3/TRBV12-4
d_call: NA
j_call: TRBJ1-1